The clone carrying this T cell receptor beta chain has just a few counts. Its antigen is still unknown. This record belongs to a study of cytomegalovirus exposure and HLA in healthy donors. Study findings and constraints: Later analysis found that TCR beta chains associated with HLA were more clonally expanded than other, equally common chains. In the analysis, some V segments, TRBV6-2 and TRBV6-3 included, were excluded as indistinguishable. In a later analysis, the majority of CMV-associated beta chains seemingly showed HLA restriction. Productive status was seen about 87% or about 30% of the time for most TCR beta V segments in an earlier analysis.

PCR primers comprised 60 Vbeta and 13 Jbeta primers. Assay: immunoSEQ multiplex PCR; the TCRdb copy retains only in-frame clones and omits some. The table shows tens of thousands of clones, with approximately 78% occurring only once. Per the germline V gene, CDR1 is SEHNR and CDR2 is FQNEAQ (reference sequence). CDR3 length: 15 amino acids. Germline trimming cut 4 bases from V and 1 base from J; bases unmatched to any gene: 4. The chain is built from TRBV7-9 and TRBJ2-1; 7 nucleotides match TRBD2. Sequenced input: PBMCs. This TCR came from a woman in her twenties or thirties in good health and CMV-seronegative. CDR3 protein: CASSSRLASYNEQFF. The CDR3 DNA is TGTGCCAGCAGCTCCAGACTAGCTTCCTACAATGAGCAGTTCTTC.